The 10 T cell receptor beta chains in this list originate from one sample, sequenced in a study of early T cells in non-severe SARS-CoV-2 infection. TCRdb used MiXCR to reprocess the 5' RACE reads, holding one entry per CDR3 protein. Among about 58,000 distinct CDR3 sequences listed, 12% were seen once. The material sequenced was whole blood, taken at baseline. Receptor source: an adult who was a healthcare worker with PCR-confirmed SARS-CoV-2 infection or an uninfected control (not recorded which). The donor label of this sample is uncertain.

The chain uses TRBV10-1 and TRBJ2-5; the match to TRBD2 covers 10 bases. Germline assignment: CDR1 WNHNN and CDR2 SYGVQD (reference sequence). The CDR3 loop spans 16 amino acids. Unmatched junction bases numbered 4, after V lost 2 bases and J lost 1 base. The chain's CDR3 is CASSESLAGAQETQYF. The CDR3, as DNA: TGCGCCAGCAGTGAGAGCCTAGCGGGGGCCCAAGAGACCCAGTACTTC.

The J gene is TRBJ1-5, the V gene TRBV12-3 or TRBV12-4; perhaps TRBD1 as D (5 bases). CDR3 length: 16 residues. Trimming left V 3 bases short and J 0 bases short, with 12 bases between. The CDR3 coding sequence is TGTGCCAGCAGTTTGGGGCAGGGCTATAGCAATCAGCCCCAGCATTTT. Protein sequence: CASSLGQGYSNQPQHF.

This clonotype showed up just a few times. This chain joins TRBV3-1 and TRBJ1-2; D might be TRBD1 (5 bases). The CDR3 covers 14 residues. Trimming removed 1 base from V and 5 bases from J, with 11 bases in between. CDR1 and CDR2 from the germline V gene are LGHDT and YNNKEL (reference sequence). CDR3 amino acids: CASSQVQGTYGYTF. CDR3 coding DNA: TGTGCCAGCAGCCAAGTTCAGGGAACATATGGCTACACCTTC.

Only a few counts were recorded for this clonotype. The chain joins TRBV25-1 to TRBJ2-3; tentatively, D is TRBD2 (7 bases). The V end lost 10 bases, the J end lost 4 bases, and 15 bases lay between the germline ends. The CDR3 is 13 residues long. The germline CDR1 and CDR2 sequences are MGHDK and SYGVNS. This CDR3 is CATKRGASDTQYF. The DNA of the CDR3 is TGTGCCACTAAACGGGGGGCTTCAGATACGCAGTATTTT.

The CDR3 region is CSVEGTGRDTQYF. The CDR3 nucleotides read TGCAGCGTTGAAGGTACAGGGAGAGATACGCAGTATTTT. The chain combines TRBV29-1 with TRBJ2-3; possibly TRBD1 for D (6 bases). The CDR3 is made up of 13 amino acids. Germline values: CDR1 SQVTM, CDR2 ANQGSEA. The ends were cut back, 1 base at V and 5 bases at J, with 10 bases in the middle.

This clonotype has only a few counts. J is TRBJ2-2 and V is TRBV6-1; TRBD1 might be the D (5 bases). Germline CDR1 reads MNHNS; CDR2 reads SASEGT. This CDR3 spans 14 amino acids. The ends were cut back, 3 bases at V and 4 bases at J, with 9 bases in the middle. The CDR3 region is CASSETAPTGELFF. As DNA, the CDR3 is TGTGCCAGCAGTGAGACAGCACCCACCGGGGAGCTGTTTTTT.

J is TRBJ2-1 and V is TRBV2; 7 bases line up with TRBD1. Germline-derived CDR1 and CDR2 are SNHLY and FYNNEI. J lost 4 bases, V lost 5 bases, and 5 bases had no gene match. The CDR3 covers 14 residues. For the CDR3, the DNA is TGTGCCAGCAGTATACAGGGGAAGTACAATGAGCAGTTCTTC. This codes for CASSIQGKYNEQFF.

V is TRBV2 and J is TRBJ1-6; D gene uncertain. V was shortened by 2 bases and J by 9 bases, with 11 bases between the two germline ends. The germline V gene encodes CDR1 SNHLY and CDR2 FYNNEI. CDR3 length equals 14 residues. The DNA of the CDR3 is TGTGCCAGCAGTGAACACGGTCTGGGTTCACCCCTCCACTTT. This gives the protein CASSEHGLGSPLHF. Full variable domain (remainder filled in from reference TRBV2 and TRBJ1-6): EPEVTQTPSHQVTQMGQEVILRCVPISNHLYFYWYRQILGQKVEFLVSFYNNEISEKSEIFDDQFSVERPDGSNFTLKIRSTKLEDSAMYFCASSEHGLGSPLHFGNGTRLTVT.

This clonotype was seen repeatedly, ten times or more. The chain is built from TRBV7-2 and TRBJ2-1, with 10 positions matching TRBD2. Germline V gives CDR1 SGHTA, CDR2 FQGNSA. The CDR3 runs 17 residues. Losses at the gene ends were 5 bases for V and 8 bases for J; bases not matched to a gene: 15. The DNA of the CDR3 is TGTGCCAGCAGCCTGGTCTTGTCTAGCGGGGGTGGGGATGAGCAGTTCTTC. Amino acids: CASSLVLSSGGGDEQFF.

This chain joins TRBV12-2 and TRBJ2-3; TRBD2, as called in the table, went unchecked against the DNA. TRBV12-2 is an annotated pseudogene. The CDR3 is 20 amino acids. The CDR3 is CASRFTGETSGGTRTDTQYF. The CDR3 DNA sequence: TGTGCAAGTCGCTTCACCGGCGAGACTAGCGGGGGTACTCGCACAGATACGCAGTATTTT.